The 31 T cell receptor beta chains below all came from one sample that was sequenced in a study of T cells in Graves' hyperthyroidism and ophthalmopathy. Amplified TCR beta CDR3 regions derived from RNA transcripts. The HTBI primer set drove a first-round RT-PCR of the TCR CDR3. TCRdb processed the multiplex PCR reads anew with MiXCR; each CDR3 protein has one entry. Here the sample spans hundreds of thousands of distinct CDR3 sequences, around 20% being singletons. Sequenced input: blood. The receptors shown here come from a man aged 25-45 years with Graves' ophthalmopathy.

Written as DNA, the CDR3 is TGTGCCAGCAGCTTAGGTTCACAGGGACCGAACACTGAAGCTTTCTTT. It specifies CASSLGSQGPNTEAFF. The chain couples TRBV7-8 to TRBJ1-1; possibly TRBD1 for D (6 bases). The germline V gene encodes CDR1 SGHVS and CDR2 FQNEAQ. Trimming cost V 1 base and J 1 base, with 13 bases left between them. CDR3 length: 16 amino acids.

This clonotype was counted a few times. The chain links TRBV6-5 to TRBJ1-2; no clear D gene. The CDR3 spans 17 residues. Germline V gene data show CDR1 as MNHEY and CDR2 as SVGAGI. V dropped 3 bases and J dropped 0 bases, with 17 bases sitting between them. The CDR3, as DNA: TGTGCCAGCAGTTATATGTATGGTGAACAGTCTAACTATGGCTACACCTTC. It specifies CASSYMYGEQSNYGYTF.

In the case of this clonotype: A much larger clone differs from this one at a single base, so this may be a read error. This rearrangement joins TRBV28 to TRBJ2-2, with TRBD2 matching 15 bases. This CDR3 spans 19 amino acids. Germline CDR1 is MDHEN and CDR2 is SYDVKM. The CDR3 region is CANSSRGLAGGPYTGELFF. CDR3 sequence (DNA): TGTGCCAACAGTTCAAGAGGACTAGCGGGAGGGCCCTACACCGGGGAGCTGTTTTTT.

This clonotype was picked up a small number of times. This chain links TRBV11-3 with TRBJ2-3; 8 positions match TRBD1. After removal of 3 bases from V and 3 bases from J, the junction contained 14 bases not matched to a gene. The germline CDR1 and CDR2 sequences are SGHNT and YENEEA. The CDR3 length is 18 residues. The CDR3 sequence: CASSFTPSGQGRTDTQYF. Here the CDR3 DNA reads TGTGCCAGCAGCTTCACCCCTTCTGGACAGGGTAGGACAGATACGCAGTATTTT. The full variable domain, completed using reference TRBV11-3 and TRBJ2-3, is EAGVVQSPRYKIIEKKQPVAFWCNPISGHNTLYWYLQNLGQGPELLIRYENEEAVDDSQLPKDRFSAERLKGVDSTLKIQPAELGDSAVYLCASSFTPSGQGRTDTQYFGPGTRLTVL.

This clonotype came up a few times. The V call is TRBV27, the J call TRBJ2-1, with 10 bases aligning to TRBD1. The V and J ends lost 5 bases and 5 bases, in that order; junction bases with no gene match: 6. In germline, CDR1 is MNHEY, CDR2 SMNVEV (reference sequence). The CDR3 loop spans 15 amino acids. This chain's CDR3 is CASSPSTGGNNEQFF. The CDR3 bases are TGTGCCAGCAGTCCCTCGACAGGGGGCAACAATGAGCAGTTCTTC.

The rearrangement links TRBV7-8 to TRBJ2-7; weak D call: TRBD2 (6 bases). Germline V lookup: CDR1 SGHVS, CDR2 FQNEAQ. V was cut by 0 bases and J by 0 bases, with 12 bases left in between. The CDR3 spans 16 residues. The CDR3 is CASSLAVVGGSYEQYF. DNA of the CDR3: TGTGCCAGCAGCTTAGCGGTTGTGGGAGGCTCCTACGAGCAGTACTTC.

Only a few counts were recorded for this clonotype. The CDR3 spells CASSQTSGPGTHNEQFF. In DNA form, the CDR3 reads TGCGCCAGCAGCCAAACCTCCGGGCCGGGGACCCACAATGAGCAGTTCTTC. The chain is built from TRBV5-1 and TRBJ2-1; D assignment may be TRBD1 or TRBD2 (5 bases each). The germline V gene has CDR1 SGHRS and CDR2 YFSETQ. V dropped 4 bases and J dropped 5 bases, with 22 bases sitting between them. This CDR3 spans 17 amino acids.

This clonotype was seen ten or more times. The V call is TRBV6-2 or TRBV6-3, the J call TRBJ1-5; D may be TRBD1 (5 bases). V shed 7 bases and J shed 4 bases, with 14 bases lying between them. This CDR3 region has 14 residues. Germline CDR1 and CDR2: MNHEY and SVGEGT. The CDR3 nucleotides read TGTGCCAGCACCAACCCCCCAGGGAATCAGCCCCAGCATTTT. Translated: CASTNPPGNQPQHF.

This chain links TRBV5-1 with TRBJ1-1, with D possibly being TRBD1 (6 bases). Germline V CDR1 and CDR2: SGHRS, YFSETQ. This CDR3 contains 15 residues. V was cut by 0 bases and J by 5 bases, with 14 bases left in between. CDR3 sequence reads: CASSLEHGGLTEAFF. The CDR3 coding sequence is TGCGCCAGCAGCTTGGAGCATGGGGGGCTTACTGAAGCTTTCTTT.

The rearrangement uses TRBV15 and TRBJ2-3; the match to TRBD1 covers 7 bases. Germline V gives CDR1 LNHNV, CDR2 YYDKDF (reference sequence). The CDR3 length is 19 residues. Trimming at V came to 5 bases and at J to 0 bases, leaving 17 bases not matched to a gene. The CDR3: CATSGAGTVRDSSTDTQYF. In nucleotides, the CDR3 is TGTGCCACCAGCGGAGCCGGGACAGTCCGAGACTCTAGCACAGATACGCAGTATTTT.

This clonotype was picked up many times. V usage is TRBV20-1 and J usage is TRBJ2-7, with TRBD2 identical over 10 bases. With 3 bases clipped from V and 3 bases from J, the junction kept 5 bases outside the gene matches. The CDR3 runs 14 residues. Germline V gives CDR1 DFQATT, CDR2 SNEGSKA (reference sequence). The CDR3 sequence is CSASDSGRSYEQYF. The CDR3 DNA is TGCAGTGCTAGTGATAGCGGGAGGAGCTACGAGCAGTACTTC.

This clonotype was observed a few times. The chain links TRBV2 to TRBJ1-2; TRBD1 agrees at 12 bases. The CDR3 has 15 amino acids. Trimming cost V 8 bases and J 7 bases; bases outside gene matches: 11. Per the germline V gene, CDR1 is SNHLY and CDR2 is FYNNEI. CDR3 DNA: TGTGCCAGCGGTAAATCCGGGACAGGGGGCTTTGGCTACACCTTC. It yields the protein CASGKSGTGGFGYTF.

The count of this clonotype is one. A clone one base away is much larger, so this may be a read error. This chain uses TRBV2 with TRBJ2-7, with TRBD2 identical over 13 bases. The length of the CDR3 is 14 residues. Trimming at V came to 7 bases and at J to 7 bases, leaving 7 bases not matched to a gene. Germline V gene lookup returns CDR1 SNHLY and CDR2 FYNNEI. CDR3 residues: CASKGTSGKNEQYF. CDR3 DNA: TGTGCCAGCAAGGGGACTAGCGGGAAAAATGAGCAGTACTTC.

The rearrangement uses TRBV29-1 and TRBJ1-1, with D uncertain. The CDR3 loop spans 12 amino acids. Germline V gene data show CDR1 as SQVTM and CDR2 as ANQGSEA. V dropped 5 bases and J dropped 4 bases, with 11 bases sitting between them. The CDR3 DNA follows: TGCAGCGTTCCATGGACGAGCACTGAAGCTTTCTTT. Its protein product is CSVPWTSTEAFF.

This clonotype was detected only a few times. The CDR3 is CATSRRPTSGRTTDTQYF. CDR3 in DNA: TGTGCCACCAGCAGACGTCCCACTAGCGGGAGGACCACAGATACGCAGTATTTT. The chain recombines TRBV15 with TRBJ2-3, with TRBD2 matching 12 bases. Germline V gene data show CDR1 as LNHNV and CDR2 as YYDKDF (reference sequence). The CDR3 consists of 18 residues. The V gene end was trimmed by 2 bases and the J gene end by 2 bases; junction bases not matched to a gene: 8.

This clonotype has a handful of counts. J is TRBJ1-1 and V is TRBV20-1; 7 positions match TRBD1. The ends lost 6 bases at V and 6 bases at J; junction bases unmatched: 4. The CDR3 extends over 11 amino acids. CDR1 and CDR2 from the germline V gene are DFQATT and SNEGSKA (reference sequence). The DNA for the CDR3 is TGCAGTGCGCAGGGGGGGGCTGAAGCTTTCTTT. Amino acid sequence: CSAQGGAEAFF.

The V call is TRBV30, the J call TRBJ2-3, with D possibly matching TRBD2 (5 bases). V was cut by 3 bases and J by 0 bases, with 13 bases left in between. The CDR3 is 15 residues long. Germline assignment: CDR1 GTSNPN and CDR2 SVGIG (reference sequence). The CDR3 sequence is CAWRSTGISTDTQYF. The DNA for the CDR3 is TGTGCCTGGAGGTCAACCGGGATAAGCACAGATACGCAGTATTTT. The full variable domain, completed using reference TRBV30 and TRBJ2-3, is SQTIHQWPATLVQPVGSPLSLECTVEGTSNPNLYWYRQAAGRGLQLLFYSVGIGQISSEVPQNLSASRPQDRQFILSSKKLLLSDSGFYLCAWRSTGISTDTQYFGPGTRLTVL.

In this sample, this clonotype turned up once. The chain combines TRBV28 with TRBJ1-2; maybe TRBD1 (6 bases). Between the trimmed V and J ends, which lost 4 bases and 2 bases, there was a span of 17 bases. There are 16 residues in the CDR3. Germline V CDR1 and CDR2: MDHEN, SYDVKM. For the CDR3, the DNA is TGTGCCAGCAGTTACCCGGGGGGGCTCCTGAACTATGGCTACACCTTC. Its protein product is CASSYPGGLLNYGYTF.

This chain connects TRBV7-9 to TRBJ2-3; 10 nucleotides align to TRBD2. Trimming cost V 1 base and J 2 bases; bases outside gene matches: 6. In germline, CDR1 is SEHNR, CDR2 FQNEAQ (reference sequence). The CDR3 has 17 residues. The CDR3 DNA reads TGTGCCAGCAGCTTAGACCCTAGCGGGAGTGACACAGATACGCAGTATTTT. As protein: CASSLDPSGSDTDTQYF.

This chain joins TRBV6-1 and TRBJ1-6; tentative D call: TRBD1 (5 bases). The CDR3 has 16 amino acids. Germline CDR1 is MNHNS and CDR2 is SASEGT. V was shortened by 6 bases and J by 7 bases, with 19 bases between the two germline ends. Written as DNA, the CDR3 is TGTGCCAGCAGCCCAAAGCCGGGGGTAGGAAATTCACCCCTCCACTTT. This encodes CASSPKPGVGNSPLHF.

This clonotype was observed once. This may arise from a read error, as a much more abundant clone is one base away. V usage is TRBV6-2 or TRBV6-3 and J usage is TRBJ2-1; 7 bases agree with TRBD1. The CDR3 spans 13 residues. Germline values: CDR1 MNHEY, CDR2 SVGEGT. The CDR3 protein is CAGSGDRFNEQFF. The CDR3 DNA reads as TGTGCCGGCAGTGGGGACAGATTTAATGAGCAGTTCTTC.

The chain joins TRBV7-6 to TRBJ2-7, with TRBD2 identical over 8 bases. CDR3 length: 14 amino acids. J lost 5 bases, V lost 8 bases, and 11 bases had no gene match. Germline V gives CDR1 SGHVS, CDR2 FNYEAQ. DNA of the CDR3: TGTGCCAGCGGCCCCGGGGGGGGGACCCACGAGCAGTACTTC. Amino acids: CASGPGGGTHEQYF.

This clonotype was detected a few times. This chain connects TRBV6-5 to TRBJ2-7, with a weak D call TRBD1 (6 bases). V lost 0 bases and J 6 bases, leaving 15 bases between the germline ends. CDR1 is MNHEY, CDR2 SVGAGI, per germline. This CDR3 has 15 amino acids. The CDR3 region has the DNA TGTGCCAGCAGTTACTCGAAGGGGGTAGGCGGCGAGCAGTACTTC. Residues: CASSYSKGVGGEQYF.

The chain has TRBV12-3 or TRBV12-4 and TRBJ2-1; 11 bases agree with TRBD1. The trim removed 0 bases at V and 7 bases at J, leaving 2 bases unmatched. The length of the CDR3 is 15 residues. Written as DNA, the CDR3 is TGTGCCAGCAGTTTAGCGGACAGGGGGCTGAATGAGCAGTTCTTC. Translated, it gives CASSLADRGLNEQFF.

This clonotype was seen many times. The chain couples TRBV5-1 to TRBJ2-3; TRBD1 is a possible D gene (5 bases). CDR1 is SGHRS and CDR2 is YFSETQ in the germline V gene. Trimming cost V 0 bases and J 1 base, with 12 bases left between them. The CDR3 is made up of 16 amino acids. CDR3 protein: CASSLGKGVRTDTQYF. The DNA for the CDR3 is TGCGCCAGCAGCTTGGGAAAAGGGGTTCGCACAGATACGCAGTATTTT.

With respect to this clonotype: This may stem from a read error, because a much larger clone lies one nucleotide away. The chain has TRBV28 and TRBJ1-2, with D possibly TRBD1 on 6 matching bases. This CDR3 is 15 amino acids long. Trimming removed 4 bases from V and 4 bases from J, with 16 bases in between. CDR1 and CDR2 from the germline V gene are MDHEN and SYDVKM. The CDR3 sequence: CASSSEGQPFYGYTF. CDR3 bases: TGTGCCAGCAGTTCCGAGGGACAACCTTTCTATGGCTACACCTTC.

The sample holds many counts of this clonotype. This rearrangement joins TRBV30 to TRBJ2-1; D remains ambiguous. Deletions cut 2 bases from V and 7 bases from J, with 3 bases between. This CDR3 is built from 10 residues. CDR1 GTSNPN and CDR2 SVGIG come from the germline V gene (reference sequence). This CDR3 reads CAWSQNEQFF. Here the CDR3 DNA reads TGTGCCTGGAGTCAAAATGAGCAGTTCTTC.

In this sample, this clonotype turned up many times. The V gene is TRBV20-1, the J gene TRBJ2-1, with TRBD2 matching over 12 bases. The CDR3 covers 15 residues. CDR1 is DFQATT and CDR2 is SNEGSKA in the germline V gene (reference sequence). Trimming cost V 7 bases and J 4 bases; bases outside gene matches: 8. The CDR3 DNA reads as TGCAGTGGTATCCTGACTAGCGGGAGATACAATGAGCAGTTCTTC. It yields the protein CSGILTSGRYNEQFF.

The chain links TRBV7-2 to TRBJ2-5, with 7 bases identical to TRBD2. V was clipped by 7 bases and J by 4 bases; unmatched bases: 12. The CDR3 sequence is 15 residues long. Germline V gene data show CDR1 as SGHTA and CDR2 as FQGNSA. The CDR3 loop reads CASIPLVGGRETQYF. DNA of the CDR3: TGTGCCAGCATTCCCCTCGTGGGAGGGCGAGAGACCCAGTACTTC.

This clonotype has at least ten counts. This chain uses TRBV25-1 with TRBJ1-1; D may be TRBD1 (6 bases). Germline-derived CDR1 and CDR2 are MGHDK and SYGVNS. Trimming took 5 bases from V and 3 from J, leaving 10 bases between them. The CDR3 loop spans 13 amino acids. CDR3 coding DNA: TGTGCCAGCAGTTCGGGACACTACACTGAAGCTTTCTTT. Amino acid sequence: CASSSGHYTEAFF.

The chain couples TRBV29-1 to TRBJ1-5, with D tentatively TRBD1 (5 bases). The CDR3 has 13 residues. Germline V gene data show CDR1 as SQVTM and CDR2 as ANQGSEA. V lost 7 bases to trimming and J lost 4 bases, with 14 bases between them. The CDR3 nucleotides are TGCAGCGCCAGGGACGGAACAAATCAGCCCCAGCATTTT. Protein sequence: CSARDGTNQPQHF.